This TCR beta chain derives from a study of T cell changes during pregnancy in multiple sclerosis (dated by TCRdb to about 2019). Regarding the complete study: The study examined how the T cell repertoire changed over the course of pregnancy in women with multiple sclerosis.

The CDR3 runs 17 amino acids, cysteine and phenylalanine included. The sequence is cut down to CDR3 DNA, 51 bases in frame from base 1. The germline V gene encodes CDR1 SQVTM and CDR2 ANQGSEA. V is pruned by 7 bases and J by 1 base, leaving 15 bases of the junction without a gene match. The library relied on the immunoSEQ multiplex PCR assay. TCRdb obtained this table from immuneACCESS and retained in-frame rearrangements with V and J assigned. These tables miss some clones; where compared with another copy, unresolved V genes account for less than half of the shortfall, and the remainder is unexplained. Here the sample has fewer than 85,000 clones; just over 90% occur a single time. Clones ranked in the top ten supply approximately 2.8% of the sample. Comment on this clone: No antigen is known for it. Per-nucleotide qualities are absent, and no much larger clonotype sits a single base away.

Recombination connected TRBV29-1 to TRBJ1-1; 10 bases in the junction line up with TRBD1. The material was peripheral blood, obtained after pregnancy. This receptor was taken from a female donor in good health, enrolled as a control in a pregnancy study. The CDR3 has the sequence CSARPGQGIEENTEAFF. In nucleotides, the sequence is TGCAGCGCACGACCGGGACAGGGGATCGAGGAGAACACTGAAGCTTTCTTT.